The entry below describes one T cell receptor beta chain. Its antigen is undetermined. The method was immunoSEQ multiplex PCR; TCRdb's version includes in-frame clones alone and lacks a portion of them. The sample yields under 50,000 clones, around 93% seen once. This sample is part of a study of a mutant IDH1 vaccine in newly diagnosed glioma. Time point: week 23, last vaccination. What each vaccine dose contained was 300 ug of mutant IDH1 20-mer peptide, accompanied by topical imiquimod. This specimen was PBMCs, taken from a glioma patient whose treatment included an IDH1 peptide vaccine. This TCR was recovered from a man aged 50 to 60 with glioma.

The CDR3 DNA follows: TGTGCCAGCAGCCCTTCCCCGGGACTAGCGGGGAACTACGAGCAGTACTTC. Amino acid sequence: CASSPSPGLAGNYEQYF. J is TRBJ2-7 and V is TRBV11-2; 13 bases are shared with TRBD2. CDR1 and CDR2 from the germline V gene are SGHAT and FQNNGV. The CDR3 loop spans 17 amino acids. Trimming took 5 bases from V and 3 from J; bases not matched to a gene: 10.